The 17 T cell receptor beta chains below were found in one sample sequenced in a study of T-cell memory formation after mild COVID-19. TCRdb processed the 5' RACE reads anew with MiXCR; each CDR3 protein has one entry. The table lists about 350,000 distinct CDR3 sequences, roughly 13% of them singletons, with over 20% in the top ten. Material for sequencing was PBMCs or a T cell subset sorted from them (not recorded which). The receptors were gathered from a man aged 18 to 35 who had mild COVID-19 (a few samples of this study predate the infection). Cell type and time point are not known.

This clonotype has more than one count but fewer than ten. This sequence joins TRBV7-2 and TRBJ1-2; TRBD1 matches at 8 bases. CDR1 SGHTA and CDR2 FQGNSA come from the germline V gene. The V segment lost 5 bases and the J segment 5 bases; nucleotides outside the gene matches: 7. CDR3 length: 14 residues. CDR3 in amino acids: CASSRQGQVYGYTF. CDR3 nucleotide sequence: TGTGCCAGCAGCCGACAGGGACAGGTTTATGGCTACACCTTC.

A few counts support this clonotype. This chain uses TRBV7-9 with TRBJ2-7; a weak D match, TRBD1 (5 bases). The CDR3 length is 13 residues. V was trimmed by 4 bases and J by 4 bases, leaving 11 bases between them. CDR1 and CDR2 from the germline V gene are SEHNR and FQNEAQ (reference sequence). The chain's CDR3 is CASSSDTFYEQYF. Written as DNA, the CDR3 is TGTGCCAGCAGCTCGGACACGTTTTACGAGCAGTACTTC.

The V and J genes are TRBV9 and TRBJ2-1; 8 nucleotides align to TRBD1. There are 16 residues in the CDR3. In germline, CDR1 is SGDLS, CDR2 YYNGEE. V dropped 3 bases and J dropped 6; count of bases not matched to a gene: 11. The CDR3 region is CASSEYRGSVGNEQFF. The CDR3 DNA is TGTGCCAGCAGCGAGTACAGGGGGTCCGTTGGCAATGAGCAGTTCTTC.

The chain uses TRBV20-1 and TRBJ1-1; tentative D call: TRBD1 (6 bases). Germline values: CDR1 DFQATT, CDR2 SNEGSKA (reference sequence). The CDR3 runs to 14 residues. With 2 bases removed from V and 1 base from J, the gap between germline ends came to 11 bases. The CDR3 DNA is TGCAGTGCTAGATGGGGGGCTCGGAACACTGAAGCTTTCTTT. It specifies CSARWGARNTEAFF.

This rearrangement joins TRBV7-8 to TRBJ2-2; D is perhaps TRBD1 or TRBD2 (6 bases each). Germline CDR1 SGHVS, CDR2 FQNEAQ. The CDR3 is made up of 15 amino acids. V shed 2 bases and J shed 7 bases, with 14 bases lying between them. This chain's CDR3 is CASSLSGVEGGELFF. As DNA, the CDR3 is TGTGCCAGCAGCTTATCAGGGGTGGAGGGCGGGGAGCTGTTTTTT.

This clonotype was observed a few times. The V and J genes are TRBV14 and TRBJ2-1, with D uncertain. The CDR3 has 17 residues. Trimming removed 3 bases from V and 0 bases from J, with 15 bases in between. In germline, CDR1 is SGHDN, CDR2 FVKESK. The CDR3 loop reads CASSQDRSSSSYNEQFF. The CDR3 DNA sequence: TGTGCCAGCAGCCAGGATAGGTCGTCCAGCTCCTACAATGAGCAGTTCTTC. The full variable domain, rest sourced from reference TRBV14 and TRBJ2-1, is EAGVTQFPSHSVIEKGQTVTLRCDPISGHDNLYWYRRVMGKEIKFLLHFVKESKQDESGMPNNRFLAERTGGTYSTLKVQPAELEDSGVYFCASSQDRSSSSYNEQFFGPGTRLTVL.

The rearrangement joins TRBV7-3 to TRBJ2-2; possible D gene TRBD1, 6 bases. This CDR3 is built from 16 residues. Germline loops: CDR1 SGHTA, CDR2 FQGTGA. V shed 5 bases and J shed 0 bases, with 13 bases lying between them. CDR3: CASSRGHIANTGELFF. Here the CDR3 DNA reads TGTGCCAGCAGCCGGGGACATATCGCGAACACCGGGGAGCTGTTTTTT. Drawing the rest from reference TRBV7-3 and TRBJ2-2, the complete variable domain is GAGVSQTPSNKVTEKGKYVELRCDPISGHTALYWYRQSLGQGPEFLIYFQGTGAADDSGLPNDRFFAVRPEGSVSTLKIQRTERGDSAVYLCASSRGHIANTGELFFGEGSRLTVL.

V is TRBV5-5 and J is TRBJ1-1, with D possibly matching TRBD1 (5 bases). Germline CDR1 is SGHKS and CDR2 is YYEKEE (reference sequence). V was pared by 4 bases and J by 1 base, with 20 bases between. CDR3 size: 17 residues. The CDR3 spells CASSRGPLGRGNTEAFF. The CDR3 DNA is TGTGCCAGCAGCCGCGGACCTCTCGGGAGGGGGAACACTGAAGCTTTCTTT. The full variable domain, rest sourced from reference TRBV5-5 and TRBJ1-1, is DAGVTQSPTHLIKTRGQQVTLRCSPISGHKSVSWYQQVLGQGPQFIFQYYEKEERGRGNFPDRFSARQFPNYSSELNVNALLLGDSALYLCASSRGPLGRGNTEAFFGQGTRLTVV.

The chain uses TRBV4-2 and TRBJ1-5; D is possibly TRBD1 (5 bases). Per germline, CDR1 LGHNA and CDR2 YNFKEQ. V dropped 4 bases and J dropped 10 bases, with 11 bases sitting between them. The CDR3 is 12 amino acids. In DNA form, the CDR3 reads TGTGCCAGCAGCCCCGATGGGGGTCCCCAGCATTTT. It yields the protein CASSPDGGPQHF.

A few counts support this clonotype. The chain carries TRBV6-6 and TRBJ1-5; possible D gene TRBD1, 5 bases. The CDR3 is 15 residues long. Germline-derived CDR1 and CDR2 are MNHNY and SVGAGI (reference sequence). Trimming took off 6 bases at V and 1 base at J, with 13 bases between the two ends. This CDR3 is CASSPPGGSNQPQHF. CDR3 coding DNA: TGTGCCAGCAGCCCCCCTGGGGGGAGCAATCAGCCCCAGCATTTT.

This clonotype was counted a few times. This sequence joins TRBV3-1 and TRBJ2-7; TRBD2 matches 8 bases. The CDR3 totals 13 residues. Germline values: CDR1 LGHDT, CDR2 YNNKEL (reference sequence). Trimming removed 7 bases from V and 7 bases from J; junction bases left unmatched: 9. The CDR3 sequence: CASTPREGKEQYF. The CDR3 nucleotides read TGTGCCAGCACCCCACGGGAGGGCAAGGAGCAGTACTTC.

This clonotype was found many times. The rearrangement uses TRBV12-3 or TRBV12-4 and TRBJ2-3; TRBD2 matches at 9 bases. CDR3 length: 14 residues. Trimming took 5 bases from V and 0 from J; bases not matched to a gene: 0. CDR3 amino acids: CASSSGGSTDTQYF. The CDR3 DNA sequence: TGTGCCAGCAGTAGCGGGGGGAGCACAGATACGCAGTATTTT.

As DNA, the CDR3 is TGTGCCAGCAGTTCGACAGGGGTGGGATATGAGCAGTTCTTC. This codes for CASSSTGVGYEQFF. The chain joins TRBV28 to TRBJ2-1, with TRBD1 matching 8 bases. Germline assignment: CDR1 MDHEN and CDR2 SYDVKM. With 4 bases clipped from V and 8 bases from J, the junction kept 7 bases outside the gene matches. There are 14 residues in the CDR3.

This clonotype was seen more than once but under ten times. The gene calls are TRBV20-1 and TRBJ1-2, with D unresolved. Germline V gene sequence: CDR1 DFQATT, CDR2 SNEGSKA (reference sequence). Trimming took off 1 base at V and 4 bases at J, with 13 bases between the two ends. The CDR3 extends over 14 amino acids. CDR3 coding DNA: TGCAGTGCTAGAGTTCACCTAATGGGCTATGGCTACACCTTC. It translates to CSARVHLMGYGYTF.

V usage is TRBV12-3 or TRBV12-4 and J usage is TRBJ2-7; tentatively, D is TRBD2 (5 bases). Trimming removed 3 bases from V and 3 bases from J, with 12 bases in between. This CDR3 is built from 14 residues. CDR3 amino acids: CASSFGSRGYEQYF. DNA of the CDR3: TGTGCCAGCAGTTTCGGCAGCCGGGGCTACGAGCAGTACTTC.

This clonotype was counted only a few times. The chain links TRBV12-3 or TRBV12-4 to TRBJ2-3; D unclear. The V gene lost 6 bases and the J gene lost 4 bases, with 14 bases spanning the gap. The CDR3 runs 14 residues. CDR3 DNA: TGTGCCAGCAGGAATCCTACCTCAGCAGATACGCAGTATTTT. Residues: CASRNPTSADTQYF.

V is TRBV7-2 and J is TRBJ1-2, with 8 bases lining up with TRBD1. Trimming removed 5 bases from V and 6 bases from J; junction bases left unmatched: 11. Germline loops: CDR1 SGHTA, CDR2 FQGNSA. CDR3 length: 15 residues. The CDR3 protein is CASSLNRGVVDGYTF. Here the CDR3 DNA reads TGTGCCAGCAGCCTGAACAGGGGGGTGGTGGATGGCTACACCTTC.